This TCR beta chain is drawn from a study of T cells after yellow fever vaccination. Study-wide findings and caveats: Detected again after the booster were most primary-vaccination clones, at approximately 96% CD4 and 88% CD8.

TCRdb ran MiXCR on the 5' RACE reads and lists one entry per CDR3 protein. The sample contains over 100,000 distinct CDR3 sequences, 8.4% of which appear only once. The CDR3 runs to 16 residues. From germline, CDR1 is SGHVS and CDR2 FNYEAQ. The trim removed 4 bases at V and 3 bases at J, leaving 3 bases unmatched. This clonotype was seen ten or more times. Its antigen is not known. Source: CD8+ T cells sorted from PBMCs, taken 45 days after the yellow fever booster vaccination. This chain connects TRBV7-6 to TRBJ2-2; 12 bases fit TRBD2. The sequence came from a young man who received the YFV17D yellow fever vaccine. The CDR3 DNA sequence: TGTGCCAGCAGCTCCCTAGCGGGAGGGGACACCGGGGAGCTGTTTTTT. Translating it yields CASSSLAGGDTGELFF.